Listed here are 32 T cell receptor beta chains from one sample, sequenced in a study of cytomegalovirus exposure and HLA in healthy donors. The repertoire was sequenced with immunoSEQ multiplex PCR; TCRdb's copy has only in-frame clones and lacks some. The data show 50,000 to 70,000 clones, with around 95% seen just once and approximately 6.4% held by the top ten. The sequenced sample was PBMCs. These receptors were collected from a woman aged 18-35 years in good health and CMV-seropositive.

This chain connects TRBV27 to TRBJ2-6; D is possibly TRBD1 (6 bases). This CDR3 contains 15 residues. Looked up from germline, CDR1 is MNHEY and CDR2 is SMNVEV (reference sequence). V was trimmed by 6 bases and J by 3 bases, leaving 12 bases between them. The chain's CDR3 is CASRFQGLGANVLTF. For the CDR3, the DNA is TGTGCCAGCAGGTTTCAGGGGCTTGGGGCCAACGTCCTGACTTTC.

The chain employs TRBV5-1 and TRBJ1-1, with 7 bases that match TRBD1. The germline gives CDR1 SGHRS, CDR2 YFSETQ. Trimming at V came to 6 bases and at J to 2 bases, leaving 7 bases not matched to a gene. The CDR3 spans 14 residues. This CDR3 is CASTETGINTEAFF. CDR3 nucleotides: TGCGCCAGCACCGAGACAGGGATCAACACTGAAGCTTTCTTT.

The chain combines TRBV10-1 with TRBJ2-7; 12 bases fit TRBD2. This CDR3 is built from 18 residues. V dropped 1 base and J dropped 3; count of bases not matched to a gene: 10. The germline CDR1 and CDR2 sequences are WNHNN and SYGVQD (reference sequence). DNA of the CDR3: TGCGCCAGCAGTGAGTTCCCGGGACTAGCGGGCCGAAACTACGAGCAGTACTTC. It yields the protein CASSEFPGLAGRNYEQYF.

The V call is TRBV5-4, the J call TRBJ1-1; D ambiguous. The germline CDR1 and CDR2 sequences are SGHNT and YYREEE (reference sequence). V dropped 2 bases and J dropped 1 base, with 3 bases sitting between them. The CDR3 is made up of 12 amino acids. In DNA form, the CDR3 reads TGTGCCAGCAGCTTCGGGAACACTGAAGCTTTCTTT. Its protein is CASSFGNTEAFF.

The rearrangement joins TRBV28 to TRBJ1-5, with D perhaps matching TRBD1 (6 bases). Germline V gene lookup returns CDR1 MDHEN and CDR2 SYDVKM. With 2 bases removed from V and 6 bases from J, the gap between germline ends came to 17 bases. This CDR3 is built from 16 residues. The CDR3 coding sequence is TGTGCCAGCAGTTTAGAGGGGGGGACGGCGATTCAGCCCCAGCATTTT. Translated, it gives CASSLEGGTAIQPQHF.

The V and J genes are TRBV28 and TRBJ1-6; TRBD1 matches 7 bases. The CDR3 has 14 amino acids. V trimming: 9 bases; J trimming: 7 bases; junction bases outside the gene matches: 9. Germline V gene data show CDR1 as MDHEN and CDR2 as SYDVKM. The CDR3 nucleotides read TGTGCCAGACCCGAGGGGGCAGGGAATTCACCCCTCCACTTT. Protein: CARPEGAGNSPLHF.

This chain links TRBV4-1 with TRBJ2-1, with TRBD1 identical over 7 bases. Losses at the gene ends were 4 bases for V and 0 bases for J; bases not matched to a gene: 9. Germline values: CDR1 MGHRA, CDR2 YSYEKL. The CDR3 length is 17 residues. The CDR3 DNA is TGCGCCAGCAGCCGATTTACAGGGGCGAGCTCCTACAATGAGCAGTTCTTC. Protein: CASSRFTGASSYNEQFF.

The chain employs TRBV30 and TRBJ1-2; tentatively, D is TRBD1 (5 bases). CDR1 GTSNPN and CDR2 SVGIG come from the germline V gene (reference sequence). CDR3 length: 14 residues. V was clipped by 0 bases and J by 8 bases, with 16 bases between them. The CDR3 nucleotides read TGTGCCTGGAGTGTGGGCTACGGGGCGGGAGGCTACACCTTC. Its protein is CAWSVGYGAGGYTF.

The chain is built from TRBV4-1 and TRBJ2-2; maybe TRBD1 (6 bases). This CDR3 has 17 amino acids. The germline CDR1 and CDR2 sequences are MGHRA and YSYEKL. V shed 8 bases and J shed 4 bases, with 23 bases lying between them. The CDR3: CASSLGRRGAVTGELFF. The CDR3 coding sequence is TGCGCCAGCTCCCTTGGACGCAGGGGCGCGGTCACCGGGGAGCTGTTTTTT.

The rearrangement uses TRBV2 and TRBJ2-6; D is possibly TRBD1 (6 bases). Germline values: CDR1 SNHLY, CDR2 FYNNEI. The CDR3 is 18 residues long. Trimming stripped 3 bases from V and 2 bases from J, with 17 bases between. CDR3 nucleotide sequence: TGTGCCAGCAGTGATTCAACTGAACAGGGCCCTGGGGCCAACGTCCTGACTTTC. It specifies CASSDSTEQGPGANVLTF.

The chain carries TRBV7-3 and TRBJ2-2; 9 bases are a match to TRBD1. The ends lost 5 bases at V and 6 bases at J; junction bases unmatched: 7. Germline V CDR1 and CDR2: SGHTA, FQGTGA. The length of the CDR3 is 15 residues. This CDR3 reads CASSQRDRVPGELFF. The CDR3 DNA reads as TGTGCCAGCAGCCAAAGGGACAGGGTTCCCGGGGAGCTGTTTTTT.

This chain connects TRBV5-1 to TRBJ1-5; 7 bases match TRBD1. The junction had 6 bases not matched to a gene; V was cut back by 0 bases and J by 6 bases. Germline loops: CDR1 SGHRS, CDR2 YFSETQ. CDR3 length equals 15 residues. The CDR3 nucleotides read TGCGCCAGCAGCTTGGAGGGGGCTTGGGGTCAGCCCCAGCATTTT. Its protein is CASSLEGAWGQPQHF.

The gene calls are TRBV6-5 and TRBJ2-2; 7 nucleotides match TRBD2. This CDR3 has 14 residues. CDR1 and CDR2 from the germline V gene are MNHEY and SVGAGI. The V segment lost 4 bases and the J segment 6 bases; nucleotides outside the gene matches: 5. The CDR3 is CASSSGTIAGELFF. CDR3 bases: TGTGCCAGCAGTTCCGGGACTATCGCCGGGGAGCTGTTTTTT.

The chain employs TRBV18 and TRBJ2-7; a possible D gene is TRBD1 (5 bases). The V end lost 2 bases, the J end lost 5 bases, and 13 bases lay between the germline ends. In germline, CDR1 is KGHSH, CDR2 LQKENI. There are 14 residues in the CDR3. The CDR3 here is CASSPTGTRDEQYF. CDR3 nucleotide sequence: TGTGCCAGCTCACCAACCGGCACCAGGGACGAGCAGTACTTC.

The chain combines TRBV4-1 with TRBJ1-2; D call uncertain. Germline CDR1 MGHRA, CDR2 YSYEKL. The V end was cut by 3 bases, the J end by 4 bases, with 15 bases between. The CDR3 contains 15 residues. The CDR3 nucleotides are TGCGCCAGCAGCCATCCCCCCGTGGGGAGCTATGGCTACACCTTC. Encoded protein: CASSHPPVGSYGYTF.

The rearrangement links TRBV4-3 to TRBJ1-6, with a tentative D call TRBD1 (5 bases). The CDR3 extends over 15 amino acids. V lost 0 bases and J 10 bases, leaving 13 bases between the germline ends. Germline values: CDR1 LGHNA, CDR2 YSLEER. This chain's CDR3 is CASSQEVGGNSPLHF. The CDR3, as DNA: TGCGCCAGCAGCCAAGAGGTCGGGGGAAACTCACCCCTCCACTTT.

The chain couples TRBV28 to TRBJ2-7, with D perhaps matching TRBD2 (6 bases). V lost 7 bases and J lost 5, with 18 bases in between. CDR1 is MDHEN and CDR2 is SYDVKM in the germline V gene. The CDR3 is 14 residues long. CDR3 loop: CASTLEGGNHEQYF. CDR3 nucleotide sequence: TGTGCCAGCACCTTGGAGGGAGGTAACCACGAGCAGTACTTC.

The V and J genes are TRBV28 and TRBJ2-5; 8 nucleotides agree with TRBD2. This CDR3 contains 18 residues. V gave up 0 bases and J gave up 0 bases; unmatched junction bases: 9. Germline V lookup: CDR1 MDHEN, CDR2 SYDVKM. The CDR3 protein is CASSLWGSGEEYQETQYF. The CDR3 DNA is TGTGCCAGCAGTTTATGGGGTAGCGGGGAGGAGTACCAAGAGACCCAGTACTTC.

V and J are TRBV28 and TRBJ2-1; D ambiguous. The CDR3 is 13 residues long. V was cut by 5 bases and J by 6 bases, with 11 bases left in between. The germline gives CDR1 MDHEN, CDR2 SYDVKM. The CDR3 coding sequence is TGTGCCAGCAGTGTCTTTGGGCCCAATGAGCAGTTCTTC. Protein product: CASSVFGPNEQFF.

The chain is built from TRBV29-1 and TRBJ2-1; 8 nucleotides match TRBD1. There are 19 residues in the CDR3. V lost 0 bases to trimming and J lost 4 bases; unmatched junction nucleotides: 17. Germline CDR1 reads SQVTM; CDR2 reads ANQGSEA. The CDR3 here is CSVEDRGLRDRLIYNEQFF. CDR3 DNA sequence: TGCAGCGTTGAAGATAGGGGTTTACGGGACAGGCTCATTTACAATGAGCAGTTCTTC.

The genes are TRBV19 and TRBJ1-1; TRBD1 matches at 9 bases. Germline V gene lookup returns CDR1 LNHDA and CDR2 SQIVND (reference sequence). V lost 2 bases and J lost 2; bases outside the gene matches: 9. The CDR3 is made up of 17 amino acids. The CDR3 spells CASSIFKGQGFNTEAFF. In nucleotides, the CDR3 is TGTGCCAGTAGTATATTTAAGGGACAGGGATTCAACACTGAAGCTTTCTTT.

This chain uses TRBV9 with TRBJ2-1; 11 bases are shared with TRBD1. This CDR3 has 21 amino acids. Germline V gene lookup returns CDR1 SGDLS and CDR2 YYNGEE. The V segment lost 4 bases and the J segment 0 bases; nucleotides outside the gene matches: 18. CDR3 bases: TGTGCCAGCAGCCCCCGGGGACAGGGGGGATTCGGGGCGAGCTCCTACAATGAGCAGTTCTTC. Translating gives CASSPRGQGGFGASSYNEQFF.

This rearrangement joins TRBV7-2 to TRBJ2-2; TRBD1 matches 10 bases. The CDR3 extends over 16 amino acids. The germline V gene has CDR1 SGHTA and CDR2 FQGNSA. V shed 1 base, J shed 8 bases, and the junction held 7 bases outside the gene matches. The CDR3 DNA reads as TGTGCCAGCAGCTTAGTTGGGGACAGGGGTTTAGGGGAGCTGTTTTTT. Translated, it gives CASSLVGDRGLGELFF.

V gene TRBV6-5 combines with J gene TRBJ2-1, with TRBD2 matching over 11 bases. V was pared by 4 bases and J by 2 bases, with 4 bases of the junction left unmatched. Germline-derived CDR1 and CDR2 are MNHEY and SVGAGI. This CDR3 has 16 amino acids. CDR3 DNA: TGTGCCAGCAGTTCCCTTAGCGGGGGGGCCTACAATGAGCAGTTCTTC. It is translated as CASSSLSGGAYNEQFF.

V gene TRBV28 combines with J gene TRBJ2-1; 11 bases are a match to TRBD1. The length of the CDR3 is 15 residues. Germline V gene data show CDR1 as MDHEN and CDR2 as SYDVKM. The V and J ends lost 8 bases and 4 bases, in that order; junction bases with no gene match: 7. CDR3 region: CASGGQGAKYNEQFF. In nucleotides, the CDR3 is TGTGCCAGCGGAGGACAGGGGGCAAAATACAATGAGCAGTTCTTC.

This clone came up a few times. This sequence joins TRBV5-1 and TRBJ2-7, with 7 bases lining up with TRBD1. The CDR3 has 15 amino acids. V lost 0 bases, J lost 2 bases, and 5 bases stayed unmatched. Germline CDR1 is SGHRS and CDR2 is YFSETQ. As DNA, the CDR3 is TGCGCCAGCAGCTTGGCAGGGACAGAAGCCTACGAGCAGTACTTC. Translated: CASSLAGTEAYEQYF.

The V call is TRBV4-1, the J call TRBJ2-3, with 12 nucleotides matching TRBD2. CDR1 MGHRA and CDR2 YSYEKL come from the germline V gene. CDR3 length: 17 residues. J gave up 2 bases and V 4 bases, and 7 bases lay outside the gene matches. CDR3 coding DNA: TGCGCCAGCAGCCGACTGACTAGCGGGGGTGCCACAGATACGCAGTATTTT. It encodes CASSRLTSGGATDTQYF.

Many counts were recorded for this clone. The rearrangement uses TRBV4-2 and TRBJ2-3; weak D call: TRBD2 (6 bases). The V end was cut by 4 bases, the J end by 4 bases, with 15 bases between. Germline V gene data show CDR1 as LGHNA and CDR2 as YNFKEQ. The CDR3 consists of 15 residues. The CDR3 region has the DNA TGTGCCAGCAGCCCGGCCGGGGGAGCATCAGATACGCAGTATTTT. Its protein is CASSPAGGASDTQYF.

The V call is TRBV11-2, the J call TRBJ2-2; 13 bases line up with TRBD2. V gave up 2 bases and J gave up 9 bases; unmatched junction bases: 6. The germline CDR1 and CDR2 sequences are SGHAT and FQNNGV. The CDR3 runs to 16 residues. The CDR3 protein is CASSLRTSGSSRELFF. Written as DNA, the CDR3 is TGTGCCAGCAGCTTAAGGACTAGCGGGAGTTCCCGGGAGCTGTTTTTT. Supplemented by reference TRBV11-2 and TRBJ2-2, the full variable domain reads EAGVAQSPRYKIIEKRQSVAFWCNPISGHATLYWYQQILGQGPKLLIQFQNNGVVDDSQLPKDRFSAERLKGVDSTLKIQPAKLEDSAVYLCASSLRTSGSSRELFFGEGSRLTVL.

The V gene is TRBV20-1, the J gene TRBJ1-1; D is unclear. CDR1 and CDR2 (germline): DFQATT, SNEGSKA (reference sequence). The CDR3 is 11 residues long. The chain's CDR3 is CTVGRSTEAFF. CDR3 nucleotides: TGCACCGTTGGCAGGTCCACTGAAGCTTTCTTT.

The chain couples TRBV18 to TRBJ2-7; 8 bases match TRBD1. The J segment lost 7 bases and the V segment lost 0 bases, leaving 11 bases of the junction unmatched. The CDR3 totals 16 residues. Germline V gene data show CDR1 as KGHSH and CDR2 as LQKENI. CDR3 coding DNA: TGTGCCAGCTCACCACCCGAGACAGGGGCAACGGGGGAGCAGTACTTC. The encoded protein is CASSPPETGATGEQYF. The full variable domain, its missing parts supplied by reference TRBV18 and TRBJ2-7, is NAGVMQNPRHLVRRRGQEARLRCSPMKGHSHVYWYRQLPEEGLKFMVYLQKENIIDESGMPKERFSAEFPKEGPSILRIQQVVRGDSAAYFCASSPPETGATGEQYFGPGTRLTVT.

The CDR3, as DNA: TGTGCCAGCAGCCAAGTCGGCGGACAGGCCAACACCGGGGAGCTGTTTTTT. As protein: CASSQVGGQANTGELFF. The chain couples TRBV4-2 to TRBJ2-2, with 7 bases identical to TRBD1. Per the germline V gene, CDR1 is LGHNA and CDR2 is YNFKEQ. The trim removed 1 base at V and 2 bases at J, leaving 7 bases unmatched. CDR3 length equals 17 residues.